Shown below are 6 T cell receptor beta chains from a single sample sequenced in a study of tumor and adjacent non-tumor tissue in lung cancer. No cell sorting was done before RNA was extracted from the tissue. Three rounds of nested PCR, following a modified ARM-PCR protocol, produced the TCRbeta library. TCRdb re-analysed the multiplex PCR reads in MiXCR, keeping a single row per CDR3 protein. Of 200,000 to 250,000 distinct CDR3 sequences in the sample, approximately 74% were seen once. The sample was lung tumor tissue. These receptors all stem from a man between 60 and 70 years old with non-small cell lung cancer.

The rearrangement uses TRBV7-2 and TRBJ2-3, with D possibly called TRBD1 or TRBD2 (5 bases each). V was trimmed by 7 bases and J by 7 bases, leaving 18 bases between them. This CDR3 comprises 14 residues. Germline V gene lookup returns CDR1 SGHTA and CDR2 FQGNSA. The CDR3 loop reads CASNPGRPGYTQYF. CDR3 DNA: TGTGCCAGCAATCCGGGACGGCCCGGGTATACGCAGTATTTT.

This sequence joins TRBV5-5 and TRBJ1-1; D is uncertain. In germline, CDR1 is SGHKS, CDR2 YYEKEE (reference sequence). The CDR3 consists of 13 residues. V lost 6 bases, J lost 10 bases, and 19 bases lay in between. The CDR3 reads CASTPAGVLPAFF. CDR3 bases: TGTGCCAGCACCCCGGCGGGAGTTCTTCCAGCTTTCTTT.

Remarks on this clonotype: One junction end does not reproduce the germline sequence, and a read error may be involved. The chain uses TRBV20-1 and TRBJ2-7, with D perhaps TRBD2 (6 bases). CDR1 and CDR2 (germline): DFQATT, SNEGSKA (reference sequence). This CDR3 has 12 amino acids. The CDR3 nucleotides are TGCAGTGCCATCGTGGGGGACTCCGAGCAATACTTC. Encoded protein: CSAIVGDSEQYF.

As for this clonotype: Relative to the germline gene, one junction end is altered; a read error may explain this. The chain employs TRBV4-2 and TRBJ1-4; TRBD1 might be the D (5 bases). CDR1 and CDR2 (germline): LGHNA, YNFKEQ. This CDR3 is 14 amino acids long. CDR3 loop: CANSQAGHNEKLFF. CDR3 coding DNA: TGTGCCAACAGCCAAGCAGGGCATAATGAAAAACTGTTTTTT.

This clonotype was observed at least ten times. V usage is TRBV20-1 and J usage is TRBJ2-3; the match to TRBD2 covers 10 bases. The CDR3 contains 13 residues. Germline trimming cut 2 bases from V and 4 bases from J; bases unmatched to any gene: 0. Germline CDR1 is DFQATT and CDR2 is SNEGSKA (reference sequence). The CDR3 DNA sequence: TGCAGTGCTAGACTAGCGGGAGCAGATACGCAGTATTTT. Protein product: CSARLAGADTQYF.

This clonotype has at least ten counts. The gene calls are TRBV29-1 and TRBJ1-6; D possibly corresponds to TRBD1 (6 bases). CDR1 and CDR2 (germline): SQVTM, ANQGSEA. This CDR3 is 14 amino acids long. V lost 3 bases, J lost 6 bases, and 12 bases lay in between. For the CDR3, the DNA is TGCAGCGTTGAGGTAGGGGGGATTAATTCACCCCTCCACTTT. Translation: CSVEVGGINSPLHF.